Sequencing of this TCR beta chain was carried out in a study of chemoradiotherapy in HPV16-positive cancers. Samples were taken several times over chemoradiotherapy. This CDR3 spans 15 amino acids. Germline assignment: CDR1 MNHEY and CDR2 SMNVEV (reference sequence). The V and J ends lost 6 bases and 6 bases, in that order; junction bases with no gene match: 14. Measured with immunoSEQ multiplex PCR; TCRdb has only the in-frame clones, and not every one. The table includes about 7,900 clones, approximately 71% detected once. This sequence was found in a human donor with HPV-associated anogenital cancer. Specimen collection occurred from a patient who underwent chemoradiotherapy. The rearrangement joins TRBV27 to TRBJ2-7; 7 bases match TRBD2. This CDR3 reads CASRGSSGHQGEQYF. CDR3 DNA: TGTGCCAGCAGGGGTTCTAGCGGCCACCAGGGCGAGCAGTACTTC.